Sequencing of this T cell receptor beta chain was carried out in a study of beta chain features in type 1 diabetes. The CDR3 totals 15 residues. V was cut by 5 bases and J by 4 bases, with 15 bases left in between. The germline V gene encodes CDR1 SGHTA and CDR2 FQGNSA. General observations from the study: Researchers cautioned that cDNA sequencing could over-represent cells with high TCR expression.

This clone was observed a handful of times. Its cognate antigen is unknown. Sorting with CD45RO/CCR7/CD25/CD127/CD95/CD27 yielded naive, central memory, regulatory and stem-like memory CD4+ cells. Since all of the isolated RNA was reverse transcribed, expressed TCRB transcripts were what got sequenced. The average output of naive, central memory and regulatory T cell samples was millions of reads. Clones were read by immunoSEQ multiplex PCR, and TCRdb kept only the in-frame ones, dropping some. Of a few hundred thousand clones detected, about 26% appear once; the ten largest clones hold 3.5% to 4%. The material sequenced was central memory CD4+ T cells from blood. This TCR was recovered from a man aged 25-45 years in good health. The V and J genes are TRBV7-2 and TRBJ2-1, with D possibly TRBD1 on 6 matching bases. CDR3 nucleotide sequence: TGTGCCAGCAGCCCCTACCGACAGGATTACAATGAGCAGTTCTTC. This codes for CASSPYRQDYNEQFF.